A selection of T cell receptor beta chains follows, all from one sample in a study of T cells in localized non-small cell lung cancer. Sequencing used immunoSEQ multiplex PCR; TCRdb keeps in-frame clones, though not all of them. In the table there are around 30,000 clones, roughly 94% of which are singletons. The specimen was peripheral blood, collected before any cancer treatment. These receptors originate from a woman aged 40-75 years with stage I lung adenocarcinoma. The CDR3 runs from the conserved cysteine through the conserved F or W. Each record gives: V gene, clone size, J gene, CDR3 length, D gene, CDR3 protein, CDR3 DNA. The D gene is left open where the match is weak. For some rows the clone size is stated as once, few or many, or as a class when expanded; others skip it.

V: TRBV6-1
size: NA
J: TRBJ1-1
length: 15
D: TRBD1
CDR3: CASSEGDSGYTEAFF
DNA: TGTGCCAGCAGTGAAGGGGACAGCGGCTACACTGAAGCTTTCTTT

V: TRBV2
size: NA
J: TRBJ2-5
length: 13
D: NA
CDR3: CASSGGVQETQYF
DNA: TGTGCCAGCAGTGGCGGGGTACAAGAGACCCAGTACTTC

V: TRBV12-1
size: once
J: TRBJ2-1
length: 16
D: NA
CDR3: CASSFWRGRPRNEQFF
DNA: TGTGCCAGCAGCTTTTGGAGGGGGCGACCCAGGAATGAGCAGTTCTTC

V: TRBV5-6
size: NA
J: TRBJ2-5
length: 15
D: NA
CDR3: CASSLVYRGGETQYF
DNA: TGTGCCAGCAGCTTGGTATATCGGGGAGGAGAGACCCAGTACTTC

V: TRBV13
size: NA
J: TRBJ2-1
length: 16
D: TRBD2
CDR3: CASSLLAEGGYNEQFF
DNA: TGTGCCAGCAGCCTACTAGCGGAGGGGGGCTACAATGAGCAGTTCTTC

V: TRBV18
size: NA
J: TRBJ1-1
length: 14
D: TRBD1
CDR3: CASSKTGSNTEAFF
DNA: TGTGCCAGCAGTAAGACAGGGTCGAACACTGAAGCTTTCTTT

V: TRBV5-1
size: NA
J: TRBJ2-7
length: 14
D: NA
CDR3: CASSPVGHSSEQYF
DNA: TGCGCCAGCAGCCCGGTCGGACATTCTAGCGAGCAGTACTTC

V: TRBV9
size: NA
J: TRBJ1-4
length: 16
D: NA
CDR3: CASSVGDRARGEKLFF
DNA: TGTGCCAGCAGCGTAGGTGACAGAGCCAGGGGTGAAAAACTGTTTTTT

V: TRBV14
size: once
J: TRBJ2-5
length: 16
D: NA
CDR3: CASSQVGGATQETQYF
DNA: TGTGCCAGCAGCCAGGTGGGGGGCGCGACTCAAGAGACCCAGTACTTC

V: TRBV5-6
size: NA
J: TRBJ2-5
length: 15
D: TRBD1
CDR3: CASSSGTGVQETQYF
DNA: TGTGCCAGCAGCTCCGGGACAGGGGTCCAAGAGACCCAGTACTTC

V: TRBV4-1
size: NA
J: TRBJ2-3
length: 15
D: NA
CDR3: CASSPSTSLVDTQYF
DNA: TGCGCCAGCAGTCCGTCGACTAGTTTAGTAGATACGCAGTATTTT

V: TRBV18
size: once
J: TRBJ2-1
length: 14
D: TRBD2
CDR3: CASSGLVVVDEQFF
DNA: TGTGCCAGCTCCGGACTAGTTGTTGTGGATGAGCAGTTCTTC

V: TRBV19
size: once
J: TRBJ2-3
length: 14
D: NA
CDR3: CASSIVSYTDTQYF
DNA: TGTGCCAGTAGTATAGTCAGTTACACAGATACGCAGTATTTT

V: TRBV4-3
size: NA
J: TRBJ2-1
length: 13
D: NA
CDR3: CASSRGTDNEQFF
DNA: TGCGCCAGCAGCCGTGGGACCGACAATGAGCAGTTCTTC

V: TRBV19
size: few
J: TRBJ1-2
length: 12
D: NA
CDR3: CASSPTGYGYTF
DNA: TGTGCCAGTAGCCCCACGGGCTATGGCTACACCTTC

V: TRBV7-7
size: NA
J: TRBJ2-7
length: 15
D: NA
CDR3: CASSSGGSSADEQYF
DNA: TGTGCTAGCAGCTCCGGCGGGTCGTCCGCGGACGAGCAGTACTTC

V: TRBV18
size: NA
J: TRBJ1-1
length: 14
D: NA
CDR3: CASSFWTDSTEAFF
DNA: TGTGCCAGCTCATTTTGGACAGATTCCACTGAAGCTTTCTTT

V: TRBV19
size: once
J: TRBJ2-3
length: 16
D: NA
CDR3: CASSIDPRISTDTQYF
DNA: TGTGCCAGTAGTATAGATCCCAGGATCAGCACAGATACGCAGTATTTT

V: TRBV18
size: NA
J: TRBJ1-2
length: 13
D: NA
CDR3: CASSDTNNYGYTF
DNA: TGTGCCAGCTCAGATACAAACAACTATGGCTACACCTTC

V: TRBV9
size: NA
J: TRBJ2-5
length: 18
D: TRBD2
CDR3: CASSSRRGTSGRKETQYF
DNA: TGTGCCAGCAGCTCCCGGAGAGGGACTAGCGGGAGGAAGGAGACCCAGTACTTC

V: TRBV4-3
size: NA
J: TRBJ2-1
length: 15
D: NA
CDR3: CASSQDRGGYNEQFF
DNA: TGCGCCAGCAGCCAAGACAGGGGGGGTTACAATGAGCAGTTCTTC

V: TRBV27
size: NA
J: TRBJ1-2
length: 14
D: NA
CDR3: CASSLSGDTYGYTF
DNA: TGTGCCAGCAGTTTATCGGGCGATACCTATGGCTACACCTTC

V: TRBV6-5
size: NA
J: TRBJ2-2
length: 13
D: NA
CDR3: CASSRDLTGELFF
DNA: TGTGCCAGCAGCCGGGACTTAACCGGGGAGCTGTTTTTT

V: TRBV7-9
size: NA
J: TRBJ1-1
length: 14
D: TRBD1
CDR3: CASSYTGVDTEAFF
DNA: TGTGCCAGCAGTTATACAGGGGTGGACACTGAAGCTTTCTTT